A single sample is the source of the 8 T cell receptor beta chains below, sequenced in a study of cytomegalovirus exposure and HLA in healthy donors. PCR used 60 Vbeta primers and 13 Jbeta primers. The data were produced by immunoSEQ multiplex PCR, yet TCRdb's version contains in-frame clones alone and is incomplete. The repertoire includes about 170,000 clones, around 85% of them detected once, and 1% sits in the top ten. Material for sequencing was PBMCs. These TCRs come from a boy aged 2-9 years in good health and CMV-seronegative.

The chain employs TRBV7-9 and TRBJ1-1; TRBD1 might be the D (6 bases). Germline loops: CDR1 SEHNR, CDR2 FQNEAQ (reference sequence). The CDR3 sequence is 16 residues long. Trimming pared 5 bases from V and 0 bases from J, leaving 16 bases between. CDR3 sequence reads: CASSPQTGLMNTEAFF. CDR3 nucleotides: TGTGCCAGCAGCCCTCAGACAGGACTCATGAACACTGAAGCTTTCTTT.

The CDR3: CASSEKGGRATDTQYF. The CDR3 DNA reads as TGTGCCAGCAGCGAGAAAGGCGGGAGGGCCACAGATACGCAGTATTTT. The genes are TRBV9 and TRBJ2-3; 9 bases align to TRBD2. Germline V gene sequence: CDR1 SGDLS, CDR2 YYNGEE. Trimming at V came to 3 bases and at J to 2 bases, leaving 7 bases not matched to a gene. CDR3 length: 16 residues.

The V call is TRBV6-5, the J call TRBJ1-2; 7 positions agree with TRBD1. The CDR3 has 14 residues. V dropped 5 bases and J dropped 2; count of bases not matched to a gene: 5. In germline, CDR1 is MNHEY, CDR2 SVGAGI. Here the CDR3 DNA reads TGTGCCAGCAGTGCCCCGGGACAGAACTATGGCTACACCTTC. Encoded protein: CASSAPGQNYGYTF.

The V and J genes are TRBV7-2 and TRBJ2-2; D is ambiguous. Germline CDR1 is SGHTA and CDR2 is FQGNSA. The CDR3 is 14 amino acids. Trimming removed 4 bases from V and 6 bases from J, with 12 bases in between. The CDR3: CASSSDIGAGELFF. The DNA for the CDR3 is TGTGCCAGCAGCTCCGACATTGGCGCCGGGGAGCTGTTTTTT.

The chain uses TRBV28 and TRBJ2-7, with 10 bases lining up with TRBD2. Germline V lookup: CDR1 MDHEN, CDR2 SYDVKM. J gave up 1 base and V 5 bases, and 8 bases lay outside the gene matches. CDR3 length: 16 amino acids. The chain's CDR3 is CASSPSGSGRSYEQYF. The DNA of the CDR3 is TGTGCCAGCAGTCCCTCGGGTAGCGGGAGGTCCTACGAGCAGTACTTC.

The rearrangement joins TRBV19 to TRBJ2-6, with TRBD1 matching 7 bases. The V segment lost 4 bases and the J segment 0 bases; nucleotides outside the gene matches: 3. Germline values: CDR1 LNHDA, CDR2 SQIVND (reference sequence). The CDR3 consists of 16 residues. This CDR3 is CASSNRGTSGANVLTF. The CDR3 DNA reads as TGTGCCAGTAGTAACAGGGGAACCTCTGGGGCCAACGTCCTGACTTTC.

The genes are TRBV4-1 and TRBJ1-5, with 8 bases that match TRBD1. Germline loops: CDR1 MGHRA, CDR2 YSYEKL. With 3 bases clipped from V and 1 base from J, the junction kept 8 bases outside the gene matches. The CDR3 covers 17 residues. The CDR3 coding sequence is TGCGCCAGCAGCCACCCCGGACAGGGTAGGAGCAATCAGCCCCAGCATTTT. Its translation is CASSHPGQGRSNQPQHF.

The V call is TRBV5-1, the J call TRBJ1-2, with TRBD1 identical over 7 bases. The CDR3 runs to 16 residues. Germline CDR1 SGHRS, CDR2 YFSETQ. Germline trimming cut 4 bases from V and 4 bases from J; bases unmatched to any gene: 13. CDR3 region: CASSPEVTGLVYGYTF. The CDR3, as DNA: TGCGCCAGCAGCCCGGAGGTGACAGGGTTAGTCTATGGCTACACCTTC.